This T cell receptor beta chain derives from a study of blood T cell repertoires in COVID-19 (dated by TCRdb to 2019 to 2021). In the study overall: Samples from collaborators originated in the United States, Italy and Spain and spanned both the acute and convalescent phases of COVID-19. Sample metadata almost always included a de-identified subject ID, COVID-19 status, age in years and sex. A freely available public database, intended as a resource for researchers studying the immune response to SARS-CoV-2, is where the repertoires were released. Where HLA class I and class II types were available, the types were taken from metadata supplied by the sample provider, not from assay-based typing. The material from the prospective study consisted of cDNA or gDNA derived from T cells, B-cell-depleted T cells, or PBMCs. The dataset comprised deeply sampled blood TCRbeta repertoires from subjects exposed to, actively infected with, or recovered from COVID-19. The samples were drawn from two sources: the first 160 participants of the ongoing ImmuneRACE study, and 950 to 1,500 subjects contributed by 6 global collaborators.

TCRbeta CDR3 regions were amplified from genomic DNA by means of the immunoSEQ Assay, a bias-controlled multiplex PCR. The authors' pipeline ran thus. Within the assay, amplification of reference gene primers was used to estimate how many nucleated cells each sample contained. To quantify the absolute abundance of each unique TCRbeta CDR3 rearrangement, sequence reads were collapsed and filtered. Productive Simpson clonality was computed per sample as the square root of Simpson's diversity index over productive rearrangements. Here the immuneACCESS table is served through TCRdb, limited to in-frame sequences with V and J called. Missing clones are a known gap in these copies; in checked studies unresolved V genes cover under half, and the rest lacks a known reason. That table gives V, J and clone size, and the DNA gave D and trimming. The sample table shows more than 65,000 clones, and roughly 86% are seen once. Around 6.3% of the sample belongs to the ten largest clones.

As concerns this clone: Its antigen is currently not known. The sample holds no much larger clone one base away, and base qualities are not on file.

The cysteine opens and the phenylalanine closes a CDR3 of 17 amino acids. Of all the DNA, just the CDR3 is kept, 51 bases in frame from base 1. CDR1 and CDR2 are read off the germline V gene as SGHTA and FQGTGA. The germline V end is reduced by 4 bases and the J end by 0 bases; junction bases left unmatched: 6. Collaborating institutions collected whole blood in K2EDTA tubes following their own protocols. For TCRbeta analysis, collaborators shipped samples in one of three forms: frozen whole blood, isolated PBMCs, or DNA extracted from either of those sample types. General conclusions and limits of the study: Clinical and demographic metadata were provided uncurated, with the amount varying by source and participant.

The clonotype was recovered from a woman in her fifties or sixties with acute or convalescent COVID-19. In this chain, TRBV7-3 is recombined with TRBJ2-6, with TRBD1 identical over 7 junction bases. The sequenced sample was peripheral blood. In nucleotide form, the sequence is TGTGCCAGCAGCTACGAGACAGGGTTCTCTGGGGCCAACGTCCTGACTTTC. Its translation reads: CASSYETGFSGANVLTF.